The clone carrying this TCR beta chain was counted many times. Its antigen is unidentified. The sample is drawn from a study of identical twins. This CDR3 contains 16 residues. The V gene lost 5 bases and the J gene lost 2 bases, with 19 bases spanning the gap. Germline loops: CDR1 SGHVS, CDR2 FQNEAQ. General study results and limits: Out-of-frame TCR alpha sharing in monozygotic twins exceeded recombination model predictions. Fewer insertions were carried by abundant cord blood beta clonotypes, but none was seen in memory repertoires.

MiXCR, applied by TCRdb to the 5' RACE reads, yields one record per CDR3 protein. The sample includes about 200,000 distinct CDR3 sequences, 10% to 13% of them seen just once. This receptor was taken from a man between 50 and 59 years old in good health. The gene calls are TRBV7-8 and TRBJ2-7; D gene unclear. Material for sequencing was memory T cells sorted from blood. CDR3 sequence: CASSQSRAGITYEQYF. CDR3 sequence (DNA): TGTGCCAGCAGCCAATCACGGGCCGGAATCACCTACGAGCAGTACTTC.